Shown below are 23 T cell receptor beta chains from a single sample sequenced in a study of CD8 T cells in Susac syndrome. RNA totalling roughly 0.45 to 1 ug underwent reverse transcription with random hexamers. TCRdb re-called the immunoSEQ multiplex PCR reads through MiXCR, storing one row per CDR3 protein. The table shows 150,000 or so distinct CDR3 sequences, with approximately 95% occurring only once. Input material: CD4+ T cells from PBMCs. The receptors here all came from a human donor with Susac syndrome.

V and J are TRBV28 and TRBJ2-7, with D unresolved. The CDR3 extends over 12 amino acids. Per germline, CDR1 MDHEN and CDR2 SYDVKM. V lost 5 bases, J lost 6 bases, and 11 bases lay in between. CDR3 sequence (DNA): TGTGCCAGCAGTGCTCCAGGTTTCGAGCAGTACTTC. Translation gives CASSAPGFEQYF.

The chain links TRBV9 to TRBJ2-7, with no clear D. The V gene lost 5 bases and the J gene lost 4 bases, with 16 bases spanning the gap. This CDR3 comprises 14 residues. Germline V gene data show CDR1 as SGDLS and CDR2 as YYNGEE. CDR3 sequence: CASSHRAGKYEQYF. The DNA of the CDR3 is TGTGCCAGCAGTCATCGGGCAGGCAAATACGAGCAGTACTTC.

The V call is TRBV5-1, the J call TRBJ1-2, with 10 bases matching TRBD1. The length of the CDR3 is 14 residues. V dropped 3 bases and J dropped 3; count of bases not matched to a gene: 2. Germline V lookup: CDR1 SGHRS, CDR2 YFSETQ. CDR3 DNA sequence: TGCGCCAGCAGCTCGGACAGGGGGGACTATGGCTACACCTTC. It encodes CASSSDRGDYGYTF.

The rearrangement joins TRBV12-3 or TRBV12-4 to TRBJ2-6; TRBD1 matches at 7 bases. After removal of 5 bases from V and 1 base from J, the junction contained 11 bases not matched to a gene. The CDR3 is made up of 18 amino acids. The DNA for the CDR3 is TGTGCCAGCAGTCCTAGGACAGGCCGGACATCTGGGGCCAACGTCCTGACTTTC. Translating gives CASSPRTGRTSGANVLTF.

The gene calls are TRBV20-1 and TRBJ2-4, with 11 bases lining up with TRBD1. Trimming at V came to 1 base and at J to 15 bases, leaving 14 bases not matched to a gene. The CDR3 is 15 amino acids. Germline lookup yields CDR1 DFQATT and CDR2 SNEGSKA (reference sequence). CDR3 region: CSARARGTGGSVMYF. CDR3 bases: TGCAGTGCTAGAGCTAGAGGGACAGGGGGGTCGGTAATGTACTTC.

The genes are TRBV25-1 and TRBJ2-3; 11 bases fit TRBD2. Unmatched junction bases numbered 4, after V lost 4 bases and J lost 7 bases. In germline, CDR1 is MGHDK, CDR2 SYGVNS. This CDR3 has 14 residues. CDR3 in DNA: TGTGCCAGCAGTGGGACTAGCGGGTCCAATACGCAGTATTTT. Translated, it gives CASSGTSGSNTQYF.

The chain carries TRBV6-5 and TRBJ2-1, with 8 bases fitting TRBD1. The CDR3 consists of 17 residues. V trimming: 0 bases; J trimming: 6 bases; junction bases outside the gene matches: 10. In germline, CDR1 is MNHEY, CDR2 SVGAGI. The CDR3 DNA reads TGTGCCAGCAGTTACTCAACCGGGACAGGAGTGGGCAATGAGCAGTTCTTC. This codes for CASSYSTGTGVGNEQFF.

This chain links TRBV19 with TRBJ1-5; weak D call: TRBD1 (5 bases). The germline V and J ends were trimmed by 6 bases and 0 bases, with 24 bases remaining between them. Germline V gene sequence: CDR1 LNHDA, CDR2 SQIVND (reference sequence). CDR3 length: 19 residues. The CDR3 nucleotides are TGTGCCAGTAGCACCTCGGCAGGGAAGCAACTTTATAGCAATCAGCCCCAGCATTTT. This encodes CASSTSAGKQLYSNQPQHF.

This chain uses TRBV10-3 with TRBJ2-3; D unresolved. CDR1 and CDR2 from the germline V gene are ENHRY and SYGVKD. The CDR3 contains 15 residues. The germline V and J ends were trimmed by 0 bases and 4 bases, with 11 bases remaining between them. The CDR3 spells CAISESIPSADTQYF. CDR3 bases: TGTGCCATCAGTGAGTCGATTCCGAGCGCAGATACGCAGTATTTT.

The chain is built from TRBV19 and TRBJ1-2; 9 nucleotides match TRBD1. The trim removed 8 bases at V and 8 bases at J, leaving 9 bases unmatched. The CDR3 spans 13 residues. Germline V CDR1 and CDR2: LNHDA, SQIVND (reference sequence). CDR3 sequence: CASAEDRGSGYTF. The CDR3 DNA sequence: TGTGCCAGTGCGGAGGACAGGGGATCCGGCTACACCTTC.

Here the CDR3 DNA reads TGCAGCGTAGCGGGACTCATGAACACTGAAGCTTTCTTT. Protein product: CSVAGLMNTEAFF. J is TRBJ1-1 and V is TRBV29-1, with D tentatively TRBD1 (5 bases). Per the germline V gene, CDR1 is SQVTM and CDR2 is ANQGSEA. Trimming left V 6 bases short and J 0 bases short, with 11 bases between. The CDR3 loop spans 13 amino acids.

CDR3 coding DNA: TGTGCCACCAGCAGAGATGGGCGGCAGGGGGGGACCCAGTACTTC. Amino acids: CATSRDGRQGGTQYF. The genes are TRBV15 and TRBJ2-5, with D perhaps matching TRBD1 (7 bases). Germline values: CDR1 LNHNV, CDR2 YYDKDF (reference sequence). Deletions cut 0 bases from V and 7 bases from J, with 15 bases between. CDR3 size: 15 residues.

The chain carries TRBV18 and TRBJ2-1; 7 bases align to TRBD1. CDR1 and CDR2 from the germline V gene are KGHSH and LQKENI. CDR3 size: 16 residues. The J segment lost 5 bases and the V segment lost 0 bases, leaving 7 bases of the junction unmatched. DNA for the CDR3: TGTGCCAGCTCACCACCGACAGGGTCGGTGGACAATGAGCAGTTCTTC. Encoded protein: CASSPPTGSVDNEQFF.

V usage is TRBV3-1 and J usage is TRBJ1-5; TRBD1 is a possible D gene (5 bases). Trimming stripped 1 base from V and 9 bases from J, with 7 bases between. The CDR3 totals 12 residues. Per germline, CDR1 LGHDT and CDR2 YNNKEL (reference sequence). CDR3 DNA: TGTGCCAGCAGCCAAGCGGGGGGGCCCCAGCATTTT. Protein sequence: CASSQAGGPQHF.

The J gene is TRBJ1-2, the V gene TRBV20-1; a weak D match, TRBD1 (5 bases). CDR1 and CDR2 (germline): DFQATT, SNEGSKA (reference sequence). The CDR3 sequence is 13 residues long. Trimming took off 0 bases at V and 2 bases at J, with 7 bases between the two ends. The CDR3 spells CSAREAGNYGYTF. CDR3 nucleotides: TGCAGTGCTAGAGAGGCAGGGAACTATGGCTACACCTTC.

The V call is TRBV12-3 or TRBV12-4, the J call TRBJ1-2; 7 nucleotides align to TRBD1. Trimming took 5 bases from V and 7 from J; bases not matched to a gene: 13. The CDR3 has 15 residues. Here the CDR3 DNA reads TGTGCCAGCAGTCCTCGGGACAGCCTTTCGGCTGGCTACACCTTC. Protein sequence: CASSPRDSLSAGYTF.

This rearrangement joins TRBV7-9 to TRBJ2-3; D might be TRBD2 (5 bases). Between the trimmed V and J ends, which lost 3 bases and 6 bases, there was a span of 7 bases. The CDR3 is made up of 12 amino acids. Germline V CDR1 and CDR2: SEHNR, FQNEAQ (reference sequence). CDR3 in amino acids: CASSFSVDTQYF. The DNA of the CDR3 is TGTGCCAGCAGCTTTAGCGTGGATACGCAGTATTTT.

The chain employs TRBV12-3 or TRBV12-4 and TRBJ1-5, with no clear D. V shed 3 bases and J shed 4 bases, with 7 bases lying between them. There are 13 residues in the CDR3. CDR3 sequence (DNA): TGTGCCAGCAGTTTTCAGCGGAATCAGCCCCAGCATTTT. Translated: CASSFQRNQPQHF.

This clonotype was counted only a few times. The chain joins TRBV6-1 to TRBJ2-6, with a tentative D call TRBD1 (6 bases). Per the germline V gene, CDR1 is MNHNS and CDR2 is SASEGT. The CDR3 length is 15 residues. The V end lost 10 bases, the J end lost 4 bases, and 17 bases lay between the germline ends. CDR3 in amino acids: CAISGEGVGANVLTF. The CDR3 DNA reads TGTGCCATCAGCGGAGAGGGGGTCGGGGCCAACGTCCTGACTTTC.

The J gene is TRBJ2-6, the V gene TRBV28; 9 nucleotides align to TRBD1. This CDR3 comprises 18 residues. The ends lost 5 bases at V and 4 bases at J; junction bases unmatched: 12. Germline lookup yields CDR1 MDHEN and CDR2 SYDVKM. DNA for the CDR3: TGTGCCAGCAGTCGTACCGGGACAGGGCTTTCGGGGGCCAACGTCCTGACTTTC. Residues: CASSRTGTGLSGANVLTF.

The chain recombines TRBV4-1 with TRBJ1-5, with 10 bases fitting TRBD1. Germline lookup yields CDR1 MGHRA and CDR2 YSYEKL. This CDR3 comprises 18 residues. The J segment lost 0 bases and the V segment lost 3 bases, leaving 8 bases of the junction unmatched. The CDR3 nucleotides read TGCGCCAGCAGCCATCCGAGGGACAGGGGACTTAGCAATCAGCCCCAGCATTTT. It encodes CASSHPRDRGLSNQPQHF.

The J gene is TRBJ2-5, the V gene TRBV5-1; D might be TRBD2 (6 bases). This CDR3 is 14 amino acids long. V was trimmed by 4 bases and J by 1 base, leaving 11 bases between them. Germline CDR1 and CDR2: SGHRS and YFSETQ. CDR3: CASSPAGLQETQYF. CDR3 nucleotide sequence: TGCGCCAGCAGCCCCGCGGGGCTCCAAGAGACCCAGTACTTC.

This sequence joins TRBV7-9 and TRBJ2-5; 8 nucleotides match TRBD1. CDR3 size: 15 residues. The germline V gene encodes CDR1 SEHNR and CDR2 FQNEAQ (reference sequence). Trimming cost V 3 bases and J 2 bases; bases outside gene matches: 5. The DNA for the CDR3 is TGTGCCAGCAGCTTGGGACAGGCTCCTCAAGAGACCCAGTACTTC. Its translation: CASSLGQAPQETQYF.